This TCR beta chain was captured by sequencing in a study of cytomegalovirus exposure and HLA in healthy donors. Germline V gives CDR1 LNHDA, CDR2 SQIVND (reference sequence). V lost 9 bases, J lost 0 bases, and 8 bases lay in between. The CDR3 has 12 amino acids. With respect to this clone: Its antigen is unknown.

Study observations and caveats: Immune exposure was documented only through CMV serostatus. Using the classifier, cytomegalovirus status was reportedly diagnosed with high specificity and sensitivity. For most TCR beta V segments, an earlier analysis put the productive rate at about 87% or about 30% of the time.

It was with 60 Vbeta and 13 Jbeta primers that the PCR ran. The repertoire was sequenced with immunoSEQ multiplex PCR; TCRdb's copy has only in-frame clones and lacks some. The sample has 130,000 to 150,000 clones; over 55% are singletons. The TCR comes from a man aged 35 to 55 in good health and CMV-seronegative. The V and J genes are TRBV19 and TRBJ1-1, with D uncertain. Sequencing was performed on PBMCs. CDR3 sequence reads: CASKDLNTEAFF. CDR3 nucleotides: TGTGCCAGCAAAGACTTGAACACTGAAGCTTTCTTT.